The clone carrying this T cell receptor beta chain has ten or more counts. The CDR3 covers 14 residues. Germline V gene sequence: CDR1 SGHAT, CDR2 FQDESV (reference sequence). Deletions cut 3 bases from V and 7 bases from J, with 15 bases between. The sample is drawn from a study of T cells in Graves' hyperthyroidism and ophthalmopathy. Study summary: Initial diagnosis, before any treatment, was when peripheral blood was collected.

Those patients with uncontrolled infection, other autoimmune disease, pregnancy or lactation were excluded. Every diagnosis used clinical symptoms, serum thyroxine and TRAb, thyroid ultrasound and orbital computed tomography. It was RNA transcripts that yielded the amplified TCR beta CDR3 regions. Initially, a first-round RT-PCR of the TCR CDR3 employed the HTBI primer set. TCRdb reprocessed the multiplex PCR reads via MiXCR and lists one record per CDR3 protein. The sample contains around 600,000 distinct CDR3 sequences, about 16% of which appear only once. Material: blood. This sequence joins TRBV11-1 and TRBJ1-1; tentative D call: TRBD1 (5 bases). The receptor's source is a woman aged 40-49 years with Graves' ophthalmopathy. CDR3 protein: CASSFFGAQGEAFF. The CDR3 DNA follows: TGTGCCAGCAGCTTCTTTGGAGCGCAGGGTGAAGCTTTCTTT.